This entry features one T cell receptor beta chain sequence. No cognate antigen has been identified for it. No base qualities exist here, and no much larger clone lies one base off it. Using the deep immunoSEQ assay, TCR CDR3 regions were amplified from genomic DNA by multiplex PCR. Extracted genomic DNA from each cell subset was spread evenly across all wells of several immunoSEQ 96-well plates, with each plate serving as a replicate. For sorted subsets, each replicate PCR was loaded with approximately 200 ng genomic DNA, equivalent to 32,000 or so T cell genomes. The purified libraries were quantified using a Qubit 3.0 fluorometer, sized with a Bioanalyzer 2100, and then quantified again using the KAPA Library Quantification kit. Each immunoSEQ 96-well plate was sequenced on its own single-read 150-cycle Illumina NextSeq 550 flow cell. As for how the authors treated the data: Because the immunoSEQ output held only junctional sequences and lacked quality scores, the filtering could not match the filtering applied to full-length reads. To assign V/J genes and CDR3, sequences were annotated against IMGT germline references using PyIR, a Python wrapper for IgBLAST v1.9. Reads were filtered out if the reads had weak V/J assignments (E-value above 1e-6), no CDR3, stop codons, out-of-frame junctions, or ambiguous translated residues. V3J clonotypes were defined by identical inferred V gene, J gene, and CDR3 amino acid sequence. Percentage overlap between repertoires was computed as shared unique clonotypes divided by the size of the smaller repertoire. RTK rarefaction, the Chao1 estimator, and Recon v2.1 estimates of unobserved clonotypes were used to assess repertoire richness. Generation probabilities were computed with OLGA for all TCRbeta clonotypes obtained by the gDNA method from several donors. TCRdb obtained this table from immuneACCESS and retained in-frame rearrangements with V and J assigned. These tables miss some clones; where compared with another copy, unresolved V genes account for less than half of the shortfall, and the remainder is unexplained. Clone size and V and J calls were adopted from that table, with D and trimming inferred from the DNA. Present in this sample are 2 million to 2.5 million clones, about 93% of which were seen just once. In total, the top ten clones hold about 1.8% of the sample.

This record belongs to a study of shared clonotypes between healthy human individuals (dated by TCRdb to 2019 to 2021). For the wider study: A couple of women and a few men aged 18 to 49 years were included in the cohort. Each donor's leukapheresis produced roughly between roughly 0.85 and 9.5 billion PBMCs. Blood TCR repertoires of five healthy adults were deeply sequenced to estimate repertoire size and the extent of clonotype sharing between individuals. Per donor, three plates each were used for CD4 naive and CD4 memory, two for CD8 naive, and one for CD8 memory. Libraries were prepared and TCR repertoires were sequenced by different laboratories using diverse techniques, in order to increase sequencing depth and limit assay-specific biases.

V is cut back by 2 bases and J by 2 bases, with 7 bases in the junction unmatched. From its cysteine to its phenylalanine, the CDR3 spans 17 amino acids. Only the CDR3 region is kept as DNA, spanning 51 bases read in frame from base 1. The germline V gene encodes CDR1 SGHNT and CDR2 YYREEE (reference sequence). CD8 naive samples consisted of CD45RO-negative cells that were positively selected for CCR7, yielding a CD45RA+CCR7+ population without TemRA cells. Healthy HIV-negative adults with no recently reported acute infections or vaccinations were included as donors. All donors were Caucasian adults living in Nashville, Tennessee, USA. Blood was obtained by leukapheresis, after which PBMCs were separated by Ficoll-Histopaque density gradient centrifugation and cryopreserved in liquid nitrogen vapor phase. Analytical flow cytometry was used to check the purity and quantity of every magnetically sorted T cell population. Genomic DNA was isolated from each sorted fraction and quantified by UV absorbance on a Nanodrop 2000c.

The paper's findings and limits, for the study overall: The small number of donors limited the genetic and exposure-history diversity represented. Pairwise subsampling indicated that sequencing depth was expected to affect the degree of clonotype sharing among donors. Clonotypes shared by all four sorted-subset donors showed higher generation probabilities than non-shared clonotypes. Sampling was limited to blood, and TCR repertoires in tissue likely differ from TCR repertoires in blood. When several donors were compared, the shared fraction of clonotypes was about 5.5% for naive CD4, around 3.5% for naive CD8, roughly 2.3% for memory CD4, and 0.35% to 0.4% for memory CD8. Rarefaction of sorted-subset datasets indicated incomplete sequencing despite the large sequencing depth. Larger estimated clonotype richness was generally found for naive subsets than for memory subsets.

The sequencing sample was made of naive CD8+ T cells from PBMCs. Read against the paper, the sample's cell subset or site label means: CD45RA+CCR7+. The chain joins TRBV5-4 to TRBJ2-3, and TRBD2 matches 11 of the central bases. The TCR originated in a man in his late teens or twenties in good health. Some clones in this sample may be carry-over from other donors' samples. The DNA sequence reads TGTGCCAGCAGCTTCGAACCGGGACTAGCGGACACAGATACGCAGTATTTT. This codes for CASSFEPGLADTDTQYF.